A selection of T cell receptor beta chains follows, all from one sample in a study of neurological immune-mediated disorders. TCRdb passed the 5' RACE reads through MiXCR, listing each CDR3 protein once. The repertoire holds 93,000 or so distinct CDR3 sequences, with roughly a tenth as singletons. The sample taken for sequencing was PBMCs. The receptors here all came from a female donor with HTLV-1-associated myelopathy (HAM/TSP). The CDR3 runs from the conserved cysteine through the conserved F or W. The D gene is left open where the match is weak. The size field is filled for only some rows; it gives once, few, many or a size class.

j_gene: TRBJ1-1; abundance: many; v_gene: TRBV27; d_gene: NA; CDR3aa: CASSPLGGKAFF; CDR3nt: TGTGCCAGCAGTCCACTGGGGGGCAAAGCTTTCTTT
j_gene: TRBJ2-1; abundance: many; v_gene: TRBV5-5; d_gene: NA; CDR3aa: CASSPRDYNEQFF; CDR3nt: TGTGCCAGCAGCCCGCGGGATTACAATGAGCAGTTCTTC
j_gene: TRBJ2-2; abundance: NA; v_gene: TRBV5-1; d_gene: TRBD1; CDR3aa: CASSLPQGDTGELFF; CDR3nt: TGCGCCAGCAGCTTGCCACAGGGGGACACCGGGGAGCTGTTTTTT
j_gene: TRBJ1-3; abundance: NA; v_gene: TRBV5-1; d_gene: NA; CDR3aa: CASSLRGDSGNTIYF; CDR3nt: TGCGCCAGCAGCTTACGCGGTGACTCTGGAAACACCATATATTTT
j_gene: TRBJ2-7; abundance: few; v_gene: TRBV18; d_gene: TRBD1; CDR3aa: CASSPVRQGDGEQYF; CDR3nt: TGTGCCAGCTCACCAGTCCGACAGGGGGATGGCGAGCAGTACTTC
j_gene: TRBJ2-5; abundance: many; v_gene: TRBV14; d_gene: NA; CDR3aa: CASSRDLSGGETQYF; CDR3nt: TGTGCCAGCAGCCGGGACCTCTCCGGAGGGGAGACCCAGTACTTC
j_gene: TRBJ1-2; abundance: many; v_gene: TRBV29-1; d_gene: NA; CDR3aa: CSVAFQDGGYGYTF; CDR3nt: TGCAGCGTTGCTTTCCAGGACGGAGGCTATGGCTACACCTTC
j_gene: TRBJ2-1; abundance: many; v_gene: TRBV24-1; d_gene: TRBD1; CDR3aa: CATRGQLYNEQFF; CDR3nt: TGTGCCACCAGGGGACAGCTCTACAATGAGCAGTTCTTC
j_gene: TRBJ2-2; abundance: many; v_gene: TRBV12-3/TRBV12-4; d_gene: NA; CDR3aa: CASTSAGELFF; CDR3nt: TGTGCCAGCACCTCGGCCGGGGAGCTGTTTTTT
j_gene: TRBJ2-3; abundance: many; v_gene: TRBV3-1; d_gene: NA; CDR3aa: CASSRRGSTDTQYF; CDR3nt: TGTGCCAGCAGCCGAAGGGGCTCCACAGATACGCAGTATTTT
j_gene: TRBJ1-5; abundance: many; v_gene: TRBV20-1; d_gene: NA; CDR3aa: CSAENRGQPQHF; CDR3nt: TGCAGTGCCGAGAACCGTGGTCAGCCCCAGCATTTT
j_gene: TRBJ2-7; abundance: NA; v_gene: TRBV30; d_gene: NA; CDR3aa: CAWSVQKYEQYF; CDR3nt: TGTGCCTGGAGTGTACAGAAGTACGAGCAGTACTTC
j_gene: TRBJ2-6; abundance: many; v_gene: TRBV6-5; d_gene: NA; CDR3aa: CASSYGGSGANVLTF; CDR3nt: TGTGCCAGCAGTTACGGGGGAAGTGGGGCCAACGTCCTGACTTTC
j_gene: TRBJ1-4; abundance: many; v_gene: TRBV5-8; d_gene: NA; CDR3aa: CASSLVTNEKLFF; CDR3nt: TGTGCCAGCAGTTTGGTGACAAATGAAAAACTGTTTTTT
j_gene: TRBJ1-5; abundance: many; v_gene: TRBV4-1; d_gene: NA; CDR3aa: CASSQVGNQPQHF; CDR3nt: TGCGCCAGCAGCCAAGTAGGAAATCAGCCCCAGCATTTT
j_gene: TRBJ2-1; abundance: NA; v_gene: TRBV19; d_gene: TRBD2; CDR3aa: CASSIPLAGAPNEQFF; CDR3nt: TGTGCCAGTAGTATCCCCCTAGCGGGGGCCCCCAATGAGCAGTTCTTC
j_gene: TRBJ2-3; abundance: many; v_gene: TRBV20-1; d_gene: NA; CDR3aa: CSARDMGVHTQYF; CDR3nt: TGCAGTGCTAGAGATATGGGCGTCCATACGCAGTATTTT
j_gene: TRBJ2-5; abundance: many; v_gene: TRBV5-1; d_gene: TRBD1; CDR3aa: CASTSLRGQGETQYF; CDR3nt: TGCGCCAGCACCTCTCTGAGGGGGCAGGGAGAGACCCAGTACTTC
j_gene: TRBJ1-2; abundance: many; v_gene: TRBV6-5; d_gene: NA; CDR3aa: CASSPRETGGYTF; CDR3nt: TGTGCCAGCAGCCCGAGGGAAACTGGCGGCTACACCTTC
j_gene: TRBJ2-3; abundance: many; v_gene: TRBV2; d_gene: TRBD2; CDR3aa: CASSATSGTDTQYF; CDR3nt: TGTGCCAGCAGTGCGACTAGCGGCACAGATACGCAGTATTTT
j_gene: TRBJ2-3; abundance: many; v_gene: TRBV20-1; d_gene: TRBD2; CDR3aa: CSARIAGGRLVTDTQYF; CDR3nt: TGCAGTGCTAGAATTGCGGGGGGCCGACTCGTCACAGATACGCAGTATTTT
j_gene: TRBJ2-3; abundance: NA; v_gene: TRBV20-1; d_gene: NA; CDR3aa: CSARGHLTDTQYF; CDR3nt: TGCAGTGCTAGAGGACACCTCACAGATACGCAGTATTTT
j_gene: TRBJ1-5; abundance: many; v_gene: TRBV6-5; d_gene: NA; CDR3aa: CASSYGSAQSMWGNQPQHF; CDR3nt: TGTGCCAGCAGTTACGGATCAGCACAGTCGATGTGGGGAAATCAGCCCCAGCATTTT
j_gene: TRBJ1-6; abundance: many; v_gene: TRBV4-1; d_gene: NA; CDR3aa: CASSPPARLNSPLHF; CDR3nt: TGCGCCAGCAGCCCACCGGCCAGACTAAATTCACCCCTCCACTTT
j_gene: TRBJ2-2; abundance: many; v_gene: TRBV20-1; d_gene: NA; CDR3aa: CSLGLPNTGELFF; CDR3nt: TGCAGCCTGGGACTTCCGAACACCGGGGAGCTGTTTTTT
j_gene: TRBJ2-1; abundance: many; v_gene: TRBV20-1; d_gene: NA; CDR3aa: CSAEDRLGHNEQFF; CDR3nt: TGCAGTGCCGAAGACAGGTTGGGACACAATGAGCAGTTCTTC
j_gene: TRBJ1-1; abundance: many; v_gene: TRBV5-1; d_gene: NA; CDR3aa: CASSSLVGNTEAFF; CDR3nt: TGCGCCAGCAGCTCCCTAGTTGGAAACACTGAAGCTTTCTTT
j_gene: TRBJ2-5; abundance: many; v_gene: TRBV6-1; d_gene: NA; CDR3aa: CASSEGRVEETQYF; CDR3nt: TGTGCCAGCAGTGAAGGGAGGGTCGAAGAGACCCAGTACTTC
j_gene: TRBJ1-4; abundance: NA; v_gene: TRBV5-1; d_gene: TRBD1; CDR3aa: CASSLGDSGATNEKLFF; CDR3nt: TGCGCCAGCAGCTTGGGGGACAGCGGAGCAACTAATGAAAAACTGTTTTTT
j_gene: TRBJ1-2; abundance: many; v_gene: TRBV12-3/TRBV12-4; d_gene: NA; CDR3aa: CASSLGGAGGYGYTF; CDR3nt: TGTGCCAGCAGTCTCGGTGGGGCAGGCGGGTATGGCTACACCTTC
j_gene: TRBJ2-7; abundance: many; v_gene: TRBV28; d_gene: TRBD1; CDR3aa: CASSFNVRDRDYEQYF; CDR3nt: TGTGCCAGCAGTTTCAACGTCCGGGACAGGGACTACGAGCAGTACTTC
j_gene: TRBJ1-6; abundance: many; v_gene: TRBV7-8; d_gene: NA; CDR3aa: CASSLRPGISPLHF; CDR3nt: TGTGCCAGCAGCTTGCGGCCAGGGATTTCACCCCTCCACTTT
j_gene: TRBJ2-3; abundance: many; v_gene: TRBV5-4; d_gene: NA; CDR3aa: CASSLSRTDTQYF; CDR3nt: TGTGCCAGCAGCCTCTCCAGGACAGATACGCAGTATTTT
j_gene: TRBJ1-2; abundance: many; v_gene: TRBV5-1; d_gene: TRBD1; CDR3aa: CASSLVDGTGDGYTF; CDR3nt: TGCGCCAGCAGCTTGGTCGATGGGACAGGGGATGGCTACACCTTC